This T cell receptor beta chain comes out of a study of blood T cell repertoires in COVID-19. Germline V gene sequence: CDR1 MNHEY, CDR2 SMNVEV (reference sequence). V shed 6 bases and J 4 bases; nucleotides not matched to a gene: 3. The CDR3 consists of 12 residues. Sequencing used immunoSEQ multiplex PCR; TCRdb keeps in-frame clones, though not all of them. In the table there are about 160,000 clones, approximately 81% of which are singletons. The chain combines TRBV27 with TRBJ2-7; TRBD1 agrees at 7 bases. The receptor comes from a woman between 45 and 60 years old with COVID-19, enrolled during active disease. The sample taken for sequencing was peripheral blood. The CDR3 sequence: CASSRQGYEQYF. CDR3 in DNA: TGTGCCAGCAGCCGACAGGGATACGAGCAGTACTTC.